This T cell receptor (beta chain) was identified in a study of post-analysis software for immune sequencing data. Study as a whole: The cohort encompassed relapsing-remitting, secondary progressive and progressive-relapsing multiple sclerosis disease courses.

Every TCR beta cDNA library bore unique molecular identifiers. The yield from roughly 1 to 10 million T cells was around 500,000 cDNA molecules in total. TCRdb processed the PCR reads anew with MiXCR; each CDR3 protein has one entry. The sample holds a few hundred thousand distinct CDR3 sequences; approximately 46% are singletons and the top ten take about an eighth. CDR3 size: 16 residues. V lost 6 bases, J lost 0 bases, and 20 bases lay in between. CDR1 is SQVTM and CDR2 is ANQGSEA in the germline V gene. Study results and limitations: Controls had lower frequencies than patients of about 5 TRBV segments, which included TRBV5-6, TRBV5-1 and TRBV20-1. Co-batched samples clustered tightly together by F measure.

Comment on this clonotype: What it binds is not known.

Sequencing input: blood. The clonotype was recovered from a girl aged 10-17 years with multiple sclerosis. The chain links TRBV29-1 to TRBJ1-1; D not resolved. The CDR3 DNA reads TGCAGCGTAGGCGTGGGGATAACAGTAATGAACACTGAAGCTTTCTTT. This encodes CSVGVGITVMNTEAFF.